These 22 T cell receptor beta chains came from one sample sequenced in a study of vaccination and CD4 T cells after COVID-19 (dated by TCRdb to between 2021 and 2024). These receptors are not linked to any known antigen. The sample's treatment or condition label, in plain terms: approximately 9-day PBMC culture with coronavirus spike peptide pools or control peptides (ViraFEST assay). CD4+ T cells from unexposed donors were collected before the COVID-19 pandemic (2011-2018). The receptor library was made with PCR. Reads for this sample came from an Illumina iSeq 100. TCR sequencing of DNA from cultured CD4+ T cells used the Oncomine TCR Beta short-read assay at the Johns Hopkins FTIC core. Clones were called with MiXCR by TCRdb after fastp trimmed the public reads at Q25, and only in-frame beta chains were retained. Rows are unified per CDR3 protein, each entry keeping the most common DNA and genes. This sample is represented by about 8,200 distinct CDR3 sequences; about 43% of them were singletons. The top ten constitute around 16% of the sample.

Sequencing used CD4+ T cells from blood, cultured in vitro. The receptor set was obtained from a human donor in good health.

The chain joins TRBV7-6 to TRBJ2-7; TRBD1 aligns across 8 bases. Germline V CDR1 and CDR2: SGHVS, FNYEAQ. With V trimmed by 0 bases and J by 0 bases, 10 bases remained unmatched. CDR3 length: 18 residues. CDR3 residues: CASSLAPPTGTGSYEQYF. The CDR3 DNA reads TGTGCCAGCAGCTTAGCCCCCCCTACCGGGACAGGCTCCTACGAGCAGTACTTC.

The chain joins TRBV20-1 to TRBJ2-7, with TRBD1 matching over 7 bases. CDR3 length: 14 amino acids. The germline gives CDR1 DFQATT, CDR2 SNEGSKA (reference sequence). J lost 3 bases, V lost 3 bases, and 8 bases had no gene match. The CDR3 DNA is TGCAGTGCTAGTAGTGGGACAGCTATCTACGAGCAGTACTTC. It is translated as CSASSGTAIYEQYF.

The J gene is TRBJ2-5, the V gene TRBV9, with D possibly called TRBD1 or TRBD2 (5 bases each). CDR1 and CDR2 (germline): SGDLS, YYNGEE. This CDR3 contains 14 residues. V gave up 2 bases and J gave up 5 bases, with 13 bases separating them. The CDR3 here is CASSVKWGGETQYF. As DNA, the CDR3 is TGTGCCAGCAGCGTCAAGTGGGGCGGGGAGACCCAGTACTTC. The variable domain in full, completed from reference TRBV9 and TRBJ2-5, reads DSGVTQTPKHLITATGQRVTLRCSPRSGDLSVYWYQQSLDQGLQFLIQYYNGEERAKGNILERFSAQQFPDLHSELNLSSLELGDSALYFCASSVKWGGETQYFGPGTRLLVL.

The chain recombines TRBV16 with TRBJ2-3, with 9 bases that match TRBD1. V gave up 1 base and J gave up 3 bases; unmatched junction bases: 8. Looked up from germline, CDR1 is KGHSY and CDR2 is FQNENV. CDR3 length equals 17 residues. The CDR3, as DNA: TGTGCCAGCAGCCAATTGACAGGGACAGGGTCAACAGATACGCAGTATTTT. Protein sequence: CASSQLTGTGSTDTQYF.

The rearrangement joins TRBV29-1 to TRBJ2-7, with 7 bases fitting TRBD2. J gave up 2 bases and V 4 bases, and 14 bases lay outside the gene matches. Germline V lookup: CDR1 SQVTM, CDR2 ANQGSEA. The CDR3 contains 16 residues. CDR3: CSVVPGLRGEPYEQYF. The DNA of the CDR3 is TGCAGCGTTGTTCCGGGACTACGAGGGGAGCCCTACGAGCAGTACTTC.

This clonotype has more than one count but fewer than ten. The CDR3 nucleotides are TGCAGTGCTAGAGTCGGATTCTATGGCTACACCTTC. Translated, it gives CSARVGFYGYTF. V is TRBV20-1 and J is TRBJ1-2, with D unclear. The CDR3 covers 12 residues. Germline CDR1 is DFQATT and CDR2 is SNEGSKA (reference sequence). Trimming cost V 1 base and J 4 bases, with 7 bases left between them.

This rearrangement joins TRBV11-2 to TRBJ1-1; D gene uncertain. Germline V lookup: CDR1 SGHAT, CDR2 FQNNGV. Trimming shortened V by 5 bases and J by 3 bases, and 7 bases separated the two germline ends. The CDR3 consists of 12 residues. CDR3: CASSVEDTEAFF. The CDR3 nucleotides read TGTGCCAGCAGCGTGGAGGACACTGAAGCTTTCTTT.

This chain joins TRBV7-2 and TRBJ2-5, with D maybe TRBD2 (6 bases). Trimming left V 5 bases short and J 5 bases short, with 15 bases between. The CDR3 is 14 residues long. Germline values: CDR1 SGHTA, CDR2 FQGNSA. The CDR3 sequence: CASSPRGSSETQYF. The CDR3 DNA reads TGTGCCAGCAGCCCCCGGGGGTCCTCGGAGACCCAGTACTTC.

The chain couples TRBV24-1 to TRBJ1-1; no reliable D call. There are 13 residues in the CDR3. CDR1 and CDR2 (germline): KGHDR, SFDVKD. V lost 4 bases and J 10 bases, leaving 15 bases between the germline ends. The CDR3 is CATSEPGQPGAFF. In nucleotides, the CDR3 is TGTGCCACCAGTGAGCCCGGTCAACCGGGAGCTTTCTTT.

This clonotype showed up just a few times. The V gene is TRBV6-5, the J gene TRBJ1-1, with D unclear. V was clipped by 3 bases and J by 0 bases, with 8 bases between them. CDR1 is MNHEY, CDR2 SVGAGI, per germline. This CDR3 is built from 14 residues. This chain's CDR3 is CASSYLGMNTEAFF. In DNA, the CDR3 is TGTGCCAGCAGTTATCTCGGTATGAACACTGAAGCTTTCTTT.

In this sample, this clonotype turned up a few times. This CDR3 is CASSSRGEETQYF. The CDR3 DNA reads TGTGCCAGCAGCTCCAGGGGAGAAGAGACCCAGTACTTC. The gene calls are TRBV6-2 or TRBV6-3 and TRBJ2-5, with D possibly TRBD1 on 6 matching bases. The V and J ends lost 6 bases and 3 bases respectively, with 11 bases between them. Germline V CDR1 and CDR2: MNHEY, SVGEGT. This CDR3 has 13 amino acids.

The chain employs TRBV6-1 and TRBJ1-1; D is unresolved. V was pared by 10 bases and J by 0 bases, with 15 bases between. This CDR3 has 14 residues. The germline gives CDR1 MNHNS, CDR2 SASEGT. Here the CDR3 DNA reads TGTGCCACCGACCGTCGGGAGCTGAACACTGAAGCTTTCTTT. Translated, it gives CATDRRELNTEAFF.

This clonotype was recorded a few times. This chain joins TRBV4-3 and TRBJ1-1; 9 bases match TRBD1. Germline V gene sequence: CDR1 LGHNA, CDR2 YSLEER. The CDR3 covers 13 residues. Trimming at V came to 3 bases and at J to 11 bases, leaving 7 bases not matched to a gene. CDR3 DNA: TGCGCCAGCAGCCAGATACAGGGGGCCCCGGCTTTCTTT. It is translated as CASSQIQGAPAFF.

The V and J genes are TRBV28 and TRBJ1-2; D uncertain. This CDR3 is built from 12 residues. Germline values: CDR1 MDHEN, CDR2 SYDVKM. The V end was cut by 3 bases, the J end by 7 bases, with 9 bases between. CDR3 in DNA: TGTGCCAGCAGTTTCGGTTTGGCTGGCTACACCTTC. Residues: CASSFGLAGYTF.

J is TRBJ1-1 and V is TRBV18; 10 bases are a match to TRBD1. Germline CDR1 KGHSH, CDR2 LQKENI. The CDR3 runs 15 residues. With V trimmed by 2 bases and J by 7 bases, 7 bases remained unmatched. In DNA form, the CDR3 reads TGTGCCAGCTCACCAAGAGGACAGGGGGGTAATGAAGCTTTCTTT. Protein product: CASSPRGQGGNEAFF.

The DNA for the CDR3 is TGCAGTGCTAGAGATCCCGACAGGGGGTCGACTCAGCCCCAGCATTTT. Translating it yields CSARDPDRGSTQPQHF. V and J are TRBV20-1 and TRBJ1-5; 9 positions match TRBD1. The germline CDR1 and CDR2 sequences are DFQATT and SNEGSKA (reference sequence). The V segment lost 0 bases and the J segment 6 bases; nucleotides outside the gene matches: 9. The length of the CDR3 is 16 residues.

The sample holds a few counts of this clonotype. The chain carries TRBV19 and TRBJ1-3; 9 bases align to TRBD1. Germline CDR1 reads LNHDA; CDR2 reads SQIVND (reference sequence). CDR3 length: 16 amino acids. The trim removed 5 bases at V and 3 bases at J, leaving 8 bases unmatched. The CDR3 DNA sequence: TGTGCCAGTAGTCTCCGACAGGGGGGCTATGGAAACACCATATATTTT. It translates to CASSLRQGGYGNTIYF.

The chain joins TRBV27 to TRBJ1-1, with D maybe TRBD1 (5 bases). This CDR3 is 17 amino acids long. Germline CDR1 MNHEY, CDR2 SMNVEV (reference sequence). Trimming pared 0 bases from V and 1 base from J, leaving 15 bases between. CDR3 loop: CASSLSPDRFRNTEAFF. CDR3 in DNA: TGTGCCAGCAGTTTATCCCCAGACAGATTTAGGAACACTGAAGCTTTCTTT.

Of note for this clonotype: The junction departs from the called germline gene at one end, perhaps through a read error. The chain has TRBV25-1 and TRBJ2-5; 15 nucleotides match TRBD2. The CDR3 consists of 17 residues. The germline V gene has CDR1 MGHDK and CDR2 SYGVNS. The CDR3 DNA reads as TGTGCCAGCAGGGGAAGGACTAGCGGGAGGGTCCAAGAGTCCCAGTACTTC. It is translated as CASRGRTSGRVQESQYF.

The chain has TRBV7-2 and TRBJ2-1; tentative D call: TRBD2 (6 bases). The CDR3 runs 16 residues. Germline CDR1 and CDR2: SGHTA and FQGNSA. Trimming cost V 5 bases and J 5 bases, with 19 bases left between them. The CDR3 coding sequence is TGTGCCAGCAGCCGAGGGTGGGGGAGGTTAGACAATGAGCAGTTCTTC. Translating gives CASSRGWGRLDNEQFF.

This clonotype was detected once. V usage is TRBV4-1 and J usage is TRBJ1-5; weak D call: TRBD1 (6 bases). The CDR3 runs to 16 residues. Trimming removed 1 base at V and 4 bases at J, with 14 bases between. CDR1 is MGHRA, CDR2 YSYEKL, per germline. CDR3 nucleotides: TGCGCCAGCAGCCAAGTTCTGGGGGCCCTTAATCAGCCCCAGCATTTT. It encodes CASSQVLGALNQPQHF.

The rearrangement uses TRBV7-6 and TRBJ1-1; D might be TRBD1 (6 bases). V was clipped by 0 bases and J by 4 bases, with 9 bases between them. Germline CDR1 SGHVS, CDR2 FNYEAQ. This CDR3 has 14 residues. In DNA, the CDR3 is TGTGCCAGCAGCTTAGCAGTAGGGGGCACTGAAGCTTTCTTT. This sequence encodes CASSLAVGGTEAFF.